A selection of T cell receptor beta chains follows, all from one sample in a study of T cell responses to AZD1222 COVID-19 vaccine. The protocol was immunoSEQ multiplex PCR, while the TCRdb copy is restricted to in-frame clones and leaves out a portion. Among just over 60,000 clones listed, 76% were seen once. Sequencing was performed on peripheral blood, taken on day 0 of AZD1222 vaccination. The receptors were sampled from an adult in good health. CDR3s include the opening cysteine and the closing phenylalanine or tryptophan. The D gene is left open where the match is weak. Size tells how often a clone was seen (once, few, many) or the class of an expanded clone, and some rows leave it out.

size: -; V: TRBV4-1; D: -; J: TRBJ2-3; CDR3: CASSQVPADTQYF; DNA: TGCGCCAGCAGCCAAGTGCCCGCAGATACGCAGTATTTT
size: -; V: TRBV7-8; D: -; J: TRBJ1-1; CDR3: CASSPLGRTEAFF; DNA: TGTGCCAGCAGCCCCCTGGGGCGCACTGAAGCTTTCTTT
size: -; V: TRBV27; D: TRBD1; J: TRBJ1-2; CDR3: CASRHLRGRDYGYTF; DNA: TGTGCCAGCAGACACCTCAGGGGGCGCGACTATGGCTACACCTTC
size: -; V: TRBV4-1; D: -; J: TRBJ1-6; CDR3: CASSHPGGDSNSPLHF; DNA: TGCGCCAGCAGCCACCCTGGGGGAGACTCTAATTCACCCCTCCACTTT
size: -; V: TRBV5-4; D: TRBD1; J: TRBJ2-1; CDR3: CASNTGQGRYEQFF; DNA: TGTGCCAGCAATACGGGACAGGGTCGGTATGAGCAGTTCTTC
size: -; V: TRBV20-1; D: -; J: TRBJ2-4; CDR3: CSASPGGGSGIQYF; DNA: TGCAGTGCTAGTCCTGGGGGGGGCAGTGGCATTCAGTACTTC
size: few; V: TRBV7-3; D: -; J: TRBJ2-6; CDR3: CASSLPGANVLTF; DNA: TGTGCCAGCAGCTTACCTGGGGCCAACGTCCTGACTTTC
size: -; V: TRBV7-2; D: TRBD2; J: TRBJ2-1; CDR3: CASRPLAPTYNEQFF; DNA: TGTGCCAGCAGACCACTAGCGCCGACCTACAATGAGCAGTTCTTC
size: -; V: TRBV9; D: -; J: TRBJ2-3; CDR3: CASSVEGGERDTQYF; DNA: TGTGCCAGCAGCGTAGAGGGCGGGGAGAGAGATACGCAGTATTTT
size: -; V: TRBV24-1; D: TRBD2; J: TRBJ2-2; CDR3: CATSPAGGNTGELFF; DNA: TGTGCCACCTCGCCCGCGGGAGGGAATACCGGGGAGCTGTTTTTT
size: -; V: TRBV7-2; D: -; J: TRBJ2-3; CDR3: CASSLADLSTDTQYF; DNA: TGTGCCAGCAGCTTAGCGGACCTTAGCACAGATACGCAGTATTTT
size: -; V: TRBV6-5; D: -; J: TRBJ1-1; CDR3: CASRGNTEAFF; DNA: TGTGCCAGCAGGGGAAACACTGAAGCTTTCTTT
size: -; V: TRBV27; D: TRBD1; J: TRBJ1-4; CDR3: CASTLRAGGRKLFF; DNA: TGTGCCAGCACCCTCCGGGCAGGGGGTCGAAAACTGTTTTTT
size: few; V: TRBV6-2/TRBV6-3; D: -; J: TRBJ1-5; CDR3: CASSSTQGARNQPQHF; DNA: TGTGCCAGCAGTTCAACGCAGGGCGCGCGCAATCAGCCCCAGCATTTT
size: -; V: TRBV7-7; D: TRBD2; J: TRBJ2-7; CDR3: CASSLSGSYEQYF; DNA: TGTGCCAGCAGCTTAAGCGGGAGCTACGAGCAGTACTTC
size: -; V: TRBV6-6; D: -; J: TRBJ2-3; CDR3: CASRRLGSTDTQYF; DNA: TGTGCCAGCCGTCGTCTAGGGAGCACAGATACGCAGTATTTT
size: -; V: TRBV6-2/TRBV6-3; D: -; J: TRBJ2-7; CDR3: CASSYSGGPYEQYF; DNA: TGTGCCAGCAGTTACTCCGGGGGACCCTACGAGCAGTACTTC
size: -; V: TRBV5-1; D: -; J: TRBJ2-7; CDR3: CASSLDEDEQYF; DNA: TGCGCCAGCAGCTTGGATGAGGACGAGCAGTACTTC
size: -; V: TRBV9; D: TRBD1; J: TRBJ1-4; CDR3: CASSLNPSGTGGEKLFF; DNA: TGTGCCAGCAGCCTTAACCCATCCGGGACAGGGGGCGAAAAACTGTTTTTT
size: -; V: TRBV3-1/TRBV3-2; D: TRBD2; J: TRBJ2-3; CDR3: CASSQDGDYTDTQYF; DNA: TGTGCCAGCAGCCAAGATGGGGACTACACAGATACGCAGTATTTT
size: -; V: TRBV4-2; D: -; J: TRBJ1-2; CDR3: CASSPRGGIDYGYTF; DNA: TGTGCCAGCAGCCCTCGGGGGGGGATCGACTATGGCTACACCTTC
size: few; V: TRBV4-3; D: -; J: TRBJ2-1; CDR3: CASSHNPGGENEQFF; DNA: TGCGCCAGCAGCCACAATCCTGGAGGAGAAAATGAGCAGTTCTTC
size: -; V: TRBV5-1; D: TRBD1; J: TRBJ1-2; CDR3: CASKTGGEARGYTF; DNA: TGCGCCAGCAAAACAGGGGGCGAGGCTAGAGGCTACACCTTC
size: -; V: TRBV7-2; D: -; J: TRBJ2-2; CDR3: CASSLEPTVTGELFF; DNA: TGTGCCAGCAGCTTAGAACCGACAGTAACCGGGGAGCTGTTTTTT
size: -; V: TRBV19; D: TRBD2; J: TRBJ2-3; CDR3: CASSMAGGRTDTQYF; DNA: TGTGCCAGTAGTATGGCGGGGGGGCGCACAGATACGCAGTATTTT